This note documents a single T cell receptor (beta chain) sequence. TCRdb keeps only in-frame clones here, not all; method: immunoSEQ multiplex PCR. The sample carries 200,000 or so clones, approximately 90% recorded once. It was the approximately 130-subject validation cohort, separate from the approximately 700-subject first cohort, to which the donors belonged. Germline values: CDR1 SNHLY, CDR2 FYNNEI. Trimming at V came to 6 bases and at J to 4 bases, leaving 7 bases not matched to a gene. This CDR3 comprises 16 residues. The sample comes from a study of cytomegalovirus exposure and HLA in healthy donors. Study background: The same platform as the approximately 670 first-cohort repertoires was used for the 100 to 150 validation repertoires, a later analysis reported.

The chain has TRBV2 and TRBJ2-2; 11 bases line up with TRBD1. The receptor's source is a woman aged 18-30 years in good health and CMV-seronegative. The source material was PBMCs. Written as DNA, the CDR3 is TGTGCCAGCAGGCGTCCGGGACAGGGGGTCACCGGGGAGCTGTTTTTT. Translation gives CASRRPGQGVTGELFF.